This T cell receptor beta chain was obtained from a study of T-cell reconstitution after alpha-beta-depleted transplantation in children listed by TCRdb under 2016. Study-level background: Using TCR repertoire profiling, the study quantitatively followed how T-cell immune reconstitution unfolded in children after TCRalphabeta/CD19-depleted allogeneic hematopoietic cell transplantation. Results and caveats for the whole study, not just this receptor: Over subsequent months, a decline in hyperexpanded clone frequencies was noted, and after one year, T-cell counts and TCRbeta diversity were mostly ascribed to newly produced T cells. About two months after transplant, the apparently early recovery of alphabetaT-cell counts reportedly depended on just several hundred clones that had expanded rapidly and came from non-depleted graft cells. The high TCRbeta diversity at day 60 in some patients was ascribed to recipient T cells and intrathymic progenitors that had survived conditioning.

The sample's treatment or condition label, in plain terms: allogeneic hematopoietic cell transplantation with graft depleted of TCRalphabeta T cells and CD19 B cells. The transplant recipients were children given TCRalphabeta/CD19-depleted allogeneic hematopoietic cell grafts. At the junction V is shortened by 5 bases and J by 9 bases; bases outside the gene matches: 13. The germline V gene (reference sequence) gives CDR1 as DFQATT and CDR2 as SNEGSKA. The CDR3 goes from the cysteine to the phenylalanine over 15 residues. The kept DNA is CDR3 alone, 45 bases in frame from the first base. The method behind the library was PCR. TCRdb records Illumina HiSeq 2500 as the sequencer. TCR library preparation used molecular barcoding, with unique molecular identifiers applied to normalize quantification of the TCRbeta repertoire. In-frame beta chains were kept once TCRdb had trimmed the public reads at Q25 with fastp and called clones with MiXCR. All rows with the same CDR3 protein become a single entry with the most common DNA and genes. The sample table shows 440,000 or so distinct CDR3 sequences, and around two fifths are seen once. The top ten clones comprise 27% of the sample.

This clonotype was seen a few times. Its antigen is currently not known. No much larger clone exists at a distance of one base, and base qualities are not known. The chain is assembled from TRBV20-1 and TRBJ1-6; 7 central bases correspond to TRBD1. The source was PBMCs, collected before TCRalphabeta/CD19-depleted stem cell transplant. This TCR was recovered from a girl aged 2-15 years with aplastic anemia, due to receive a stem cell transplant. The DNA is TGCAGTGCTTCGCCTGAAGACAGGGCAAGTTCACCCCTCCACTTT. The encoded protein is CSASPEDRASSPLHF.